This TCR beta chain was profiled in a study of Ad26.COV2.S vaccination and SARS-CoV-2 variants. Regarding treatment: some 20 received Ad26.COV2.S at low or high dose, single or two shots; about five received placebo; per-sample allocation not given. Sampling was done on day 63 after the first vaccine or placebo injection. Clones were sequenced by immunoSEQ multiplex PCR, and TCRdb holds only the in-frame ones, with some missing. Of over 450,000 clones in the sample, nearly 90% are singletons; the top ten hold over 1.5%. This CDR3 region has 16 residues. V lost 4 bases, J lost 3 bases, and 20 bases lay in between. Germline CDR1 SGHRS, CDR2 YFSETQ.

The sample in question was peripheral blood, obtained in a trial of Ad26.COV2.S vaccine versus placebo. The rearrangement uses TRBV5-1 and TRBJ2-7; no reliable D call. The sequence was collected from a person aged 18-65 years who received the Ad26.COV2.S COVID-19 vaccine or a placebo. The CDR3 protein is CASSLGFAQVGYEQYF. For the CDR3, the DNA is TGCGCCAGCAGCCTTGGGTTCGCCCAAGTGGGCTACGAGCAGTACTTC.